This passage covers 4 T cell receptor beta chains from one sample sequenced in a study of cytomegalovirus exposure and HLA in healthy donors. The PCR was carried out with 60 Vbeta primers and 13 Jbeta primers. Sequencing was performed with immunoSEQ multiplex PCR; in TCRdb, only in-frame clones are kept and a portion is missing. The repertoire holds roughly 150,000 clones, with approximately 71% as singletons. The sequencing input was PBMCs. Every receptor here comes from a man aged 18 to 30 in good health and CMV-seropositive.

This clone was observed once. Relative to the germline gene, one junction end is altered; a read error may explain this. The chain uses TRBV14 and TRBJ2-2; 8 bases line up with TRBD1. The germline V gene encodes CDR1 SGHDN and CDR2 FVKESK. The CDR3 consists of 15 residues. CDR3 nucleotides: TGTGCCGGCAGCCTCGATCAACAGGGGGCCGGGGAGCTGTTTTTT. Translating it yields CAGSLDQQGAGELFF.

The chain links TRBV6-1 to TRBJ2-3, with 10 bases identical to TRBD1. CDR1 and CDR2 (germline): MNHNS, SASEGT. V lost 6 bases to trimming and J lost 4 bases; unmatched junction nucleotides: 4. The CDR3 contains 14 residues. The CDR3 here is CASRTGGLADTQYF. CDR3 bases: TGTGCCAGCAGGACAGGGGGCTTGGCAGATACGCAGTATTTT.

The J gene is TRBJ1-1, the V gene TRBV6-1; 9 bases agree with TRBD1. CDR3 size: 13 residues. Germline CDR1 MNHNS, CDR2 SASEGT. Germline trimming cut 6 bases from V and 6 bases from J; bases unmatched to any gene: 5. The CDR3 DNA is TGTGCCAGCAGCAACAGGGGGCTCTCTGAAGCTTTCTTT. Translated: CASSNRGLSEAFF.

The CDR3 DNA is TGCGCCAGCAGTGAAGGCCGACCCGGAGCAGATACGCAGTATTTT. Translated: CASSEGRPGADTQYF. The chain carries TRBV10-1 and TRBJ2-3; D unclear. The CDR3 is made up of 15 amino acids. Germline CDR1 and CDR2: WNHNN and SYGVQD (reference sequence). With 3 bases removed from V and 4 bases from J, the gap between germline ends came to 14 bases.